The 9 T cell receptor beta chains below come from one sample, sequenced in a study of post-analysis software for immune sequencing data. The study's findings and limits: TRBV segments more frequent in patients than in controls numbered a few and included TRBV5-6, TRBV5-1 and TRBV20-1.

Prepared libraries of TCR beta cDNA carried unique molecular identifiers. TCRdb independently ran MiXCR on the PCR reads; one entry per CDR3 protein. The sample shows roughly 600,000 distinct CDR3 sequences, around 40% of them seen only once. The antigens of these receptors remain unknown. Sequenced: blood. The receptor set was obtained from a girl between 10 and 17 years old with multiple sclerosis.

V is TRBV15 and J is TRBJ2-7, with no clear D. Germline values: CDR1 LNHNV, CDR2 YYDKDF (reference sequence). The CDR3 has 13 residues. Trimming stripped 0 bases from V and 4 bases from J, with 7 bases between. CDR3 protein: CATSRDLEYEQYF. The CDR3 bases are TGTGCCACCAGCAGAGATCTAGAGTACGAGCAGTACTTC.

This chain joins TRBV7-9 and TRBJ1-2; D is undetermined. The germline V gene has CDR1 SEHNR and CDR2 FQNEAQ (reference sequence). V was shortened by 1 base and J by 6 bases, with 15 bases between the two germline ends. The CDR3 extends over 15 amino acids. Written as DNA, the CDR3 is TGTGCCAGCAGCTTAGTAGGGTCAGGCGAGGATGGCTACACCTTC. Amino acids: CASSLVGSGEDGYTF.

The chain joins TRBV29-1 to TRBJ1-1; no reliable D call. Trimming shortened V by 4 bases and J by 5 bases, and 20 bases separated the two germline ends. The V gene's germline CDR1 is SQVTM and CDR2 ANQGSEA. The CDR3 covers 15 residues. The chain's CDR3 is CSVGLDPIVGTEAFF. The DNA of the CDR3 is TGCAGCGTTGGTTTGGACCCCATTGTCGGTACTGAAGCTTTCTTT.

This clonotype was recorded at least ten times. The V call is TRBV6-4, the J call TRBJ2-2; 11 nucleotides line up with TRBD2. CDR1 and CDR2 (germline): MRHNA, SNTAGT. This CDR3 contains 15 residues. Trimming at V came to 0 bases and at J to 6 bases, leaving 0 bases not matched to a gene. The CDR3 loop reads CASSDSLAGAGELFF. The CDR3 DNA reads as TGTGCCAGCAGTGACTCACTAGCGGGAGCCGGGGAGCTGTTTTTT.

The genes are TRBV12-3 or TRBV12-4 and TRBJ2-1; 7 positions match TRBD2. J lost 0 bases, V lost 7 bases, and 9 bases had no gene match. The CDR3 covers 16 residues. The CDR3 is CASTSSSGHSYNEQFF. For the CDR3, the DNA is TGTGCCAGCACTTCATCTAGCGGTCACTCCTACAATGAGCAGTTCTTC.

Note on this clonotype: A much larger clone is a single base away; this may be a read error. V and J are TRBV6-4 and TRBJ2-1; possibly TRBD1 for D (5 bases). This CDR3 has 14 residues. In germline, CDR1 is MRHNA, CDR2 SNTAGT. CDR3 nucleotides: TGTGCCGGCAGCGCCGACAGCTCCTACAATGAGCAGTTCTTC. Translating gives CAGSADSSYNEQFF.

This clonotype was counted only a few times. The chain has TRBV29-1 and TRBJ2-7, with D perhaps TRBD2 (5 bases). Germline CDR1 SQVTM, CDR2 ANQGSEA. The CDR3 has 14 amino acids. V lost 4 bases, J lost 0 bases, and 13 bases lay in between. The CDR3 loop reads CSVGKRMNSYEQYF. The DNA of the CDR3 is TGCAGCGTTGGAAAGCGGATGAACTCCTACGAGCAGTACTTC.

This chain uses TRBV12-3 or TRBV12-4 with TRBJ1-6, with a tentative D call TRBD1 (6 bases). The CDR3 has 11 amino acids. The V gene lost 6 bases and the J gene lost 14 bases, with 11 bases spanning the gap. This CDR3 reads CASRTGSSLHF. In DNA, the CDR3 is TGTGCCAGCAGAACAGGGTCTTCCCTCCACTTT.

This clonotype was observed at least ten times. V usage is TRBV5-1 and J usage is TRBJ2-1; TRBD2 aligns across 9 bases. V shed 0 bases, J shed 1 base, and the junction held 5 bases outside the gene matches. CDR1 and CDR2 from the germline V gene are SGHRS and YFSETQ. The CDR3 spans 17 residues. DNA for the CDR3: TGCGCCAGCAGCTTGGGGGGTAGCGGGAGATCCTACAATGAGCAGTTCTTC. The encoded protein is CASSLGGSGRSYNEQFF.